One and the same sample provided the 28 T cell receptor beta chains below, sequenced in a study of T cell responses to AZD1222 COVID-19 vaccine. Using immunoSEQ multiplex PCR, the repertoire was profiled, and TCRdb retains in-frame clones only, with some absent. Among around 150,000 clones listed, under 95% were seen once. This specimen consisted of peripheral blood, obtained on day 0 of AZD1222 vaccination. Receptors were obtained from an adult in good health.

The rearrangement joins TRBV7-9 to TRBJ2-5; 16 bases fit TRBD2. J gave up 5 bases and V 4 bases, and 10 bases lay outside the gene matches. Germline lookup yields CDR1 SEHNR and CDR2 FQNEAQ (reference sequence). The CDR3 is 18 amino acids. CDR3 protein: CASSSPGTSGRARETQYF. The CDR3 DNA is TGTGCCAGCAGCTCCCCCGGGACTAGCGGGAGGGCCAGGGAGACCCAGTACTTC.

The rearrangement links TRBV7-2 to TRBJ2-7; 10 positions agree with TRBD1. Trimming at V came to 5 bases and at J to 4 bases, leaving 8 bases not matched to a gene. Germline V gene sequence: CDR1 SGHTA, CDR2 FQGNSA. This CDR3 has 15 residues. The chain's CDR3 is CASSPQTGGGYEQYF. The CDR3 DNA sequence: TGTGCCAGCAGCCCCCAGACAGGGGGCGGGTACGAGCAGTACTTC.

The V gene is TRBV7-9, the J gene TRBJ2-7; 14 positions agree with TRBD2. This CDR3 has 18 residues. In germline, CDR1 is SEHNR, CDR2 FQNEAQ (reference sequence). The junction had 11 bases not matched to a gene; V was cut back by 5 bases and J by 2 bases. For the CDR3, the DNA is TGTGCCAGCAGCCTTCAGACTAGCGGGAGGGGGAGGGCCTACGAGCAGTACTTC. Protein sequence: CASSLQTSGRGRAYEQYF.

The rearrangement joins TRBV5-1 to TRBJ2-7; 8 bases are shared with TRBD1. Trimming removed 0 bases from V and 6 bases from J; junction bases left unmatched: 11. This CDR3 spans 16 amino acids. The germline CDR1 and CDR2 sequences are SGHRS and YFSETQ. In DNA, the CDR3 is TGCGCCAGCAGCTTGGACCCTGGCACAGGGGGAACCGAGCAGTACTTC. It is translated as CASSLDPGTGGTEQYF.

The chain uses TRBV19 and TRBJ2-2, with D tentatively TRBD2 (7 bases). In germline, CDR1 is LNHDA, CDR2 SQIVND (reference sequence). V gave up 7 bases and J gave up 6 bases, with 15 bases separating them. This CDR3 is built from 14 residues. CDR3 nucleotides: TGTGCCAGTACCCGGGGGGCAGGGGCCGGGGAGCTGTTTTTT. This gives the protein CASTRGAGAGELFF.

V and J are TRBV28 and TRBJ1-1; no clear D. Deletions cut 6 bases from V and 5 bases from J, with 16 bases between. The CDR3 loop spans 14 amino acids. Germline CDR1 MDHEN, CDR2 SYDVKM. The CDR3 DNA reads as TGTGCCAGCAGCCTTGCCATCGAGGAGACTGAAGCTTTCTTT. Protein product: CASSLAIEETEAFF.

This sequence joins TRBV5-1 and TRBJ1-3, with D possibly being TRBD1 (6 bases). There are 16 residues in the CDR3. In germline, CDR1 is SGHRS, CDR2 YFSETQ. V shed 0 bases and J shed 0 bases, with 10 bases lying between them. CDR3 region: CASSLGGPNSGNTIYF. The CDR3 DNA follows: TGCGCCAGCAGCTTGGGGGGGCCGAACTCTGGAAACACCATATATTTT. Full variable domain (rest looked up from reference TRBV5-1 and TRBJ1-3): KAGVTQTPRYLIKTRGQQVTLSCSPISGHRSVSWYQQTPGQGLQFLFEYFSETQRNKGNFPGRFSGRQFSNSRSEMNVSTLELGDSALYLCASSLGGPNSGNTIYFGEGSWLTVV.

The genes are TRBV11-1 and TRBJ1-2; D gene uncertain. The germline CDR1 and CDR2 sequences are SGHAT and FQDESV (reference sequence). V lost 5 bases and J lost 5, with 12 bases in between. The CDR3 contains 13 residues. The DNA for the CDR3 is TGTGCCAGCAGCCCGATATTATCTTATGGCTACACCTTC. This codes for CASSPILSYGYTF.

The chain links TRBV6-2 or TRBV6-3 to TRBJ1-4; TRBD1 aligns across 10 bases. The J segment lost 7 bases and the V segment lost 2 bases, leaving 4 bases of the junction unmatched. The CDR3 contains 15 residues. The germline CDR1 and CDR2 sequences are MNHEY and SVGEGT. CDR3: CASSYPGTGVEKLFF. In nucleotides, the CDR3 is TGTGCCAGCAGTTACCCCGGGACAGGGGTTGAAAAACTGTTTTTT.

The chain carries TRBV7-9 and TRBJ1-6, with 7 positions matching TRBD1. V lost 5 bases and J lost 10; bases outside the gene matches: 11. CDR1 is SEHNR and CDR2 is FQNEAQ in the germline V gene (reference sequence). CDR3 length: 15 residues. The CDR3: CASSLTGRRGSPLHF. The DNA for the CDR3 is TGTGCCAGCAGCCTGACAGGGAGAAGGGGATCACCCCTCCACTTT.

CDR3 sequence: CASSPSISHGELFF. The DNA for the CDR3 is TGTGCCAGCAGCCCTTCCATTAGCCACGGGGAGCTGTTTTTT. The V gene is TRBV28, the J gene TRBJ2-2, with D unresolved. This CDR3 is 14 amino acids long. Looked up from germline, CDR1 is MDHEN and CDR2 is SYDVKM. Trimming shortened V by 6 bases and J by 7 bases, and 15 bases separated the two germline ends.

This rearrangement joins TRBV2 to TRBJ2-7; D unclear. Germline V gene lookup returns CDR1 SNHLY and CDR2 FYNNEI. V was shortened by 4 bases and J by 0 bases, with 4 bases between the two germline ends. CDR3 length: 12 residues. The CDR3 spells CASSGHSYEQYF. The DNA for the CDR3 is TGTGCCAGCAGTGGCCACTCCTACGAGCAGTACTTC.

The chain uses TRBV24-1 and TRBJ2-1, with 7 positions matching TRBD2. J gave up 8 bases and V 5 bases, and 8 bases lay outside the gene matches. CDR3 length equals 14 residues. CDR1 is KGHDR and CDR2 is SFDVKD in the germline V gene. The CDR3 DNA reads TGTGCCACCAGTGGGGCGGGAGCAACGGATGAGCAGTTCTTC. Protein product: CATSGAGATDEQFF.

The J gene is TRBJ2-7, the V gene TRBV6-2 or TRBV6-3; no definite D call. V lost 6 bases to trimming and J lost 4 bases, with 22 bases between them. Germline CDR1 reads MNHEY; CDR2 reads SVGEGT. The length of the CDR3 is 16 residues. CDR3: CASSPASNSVKYEQYF. Written as DNA, the CDR3 is TGTGCCAGCAGCCCAGCCAGCAATTCAGTTAAATACGAGCAGTACTTC.

The rearrangement uses TRBV5-1 and TRBJ2-7; 9 bases map to TRBD2. Germline values: CDR1 SGHRS, CDR2 YFSETQ. V was clipped by 4 bases and J by 3 bases; unmatched bases: 5. The CDR3 covers 14 residues. CDR3 loop: CASSQTSGLYEQYF. DNA of the CDR3: TGCGCCAGCAGCCAGACTAGCGGCCTCTACGAGCAGTACTTC. The complete variable domain, with remaining parts taken from reference TRBV5-1 and TRBJ2-7, reads KAGVTQTPRYLIKTRGQQVTLSCSPISGHRSVSWYQQTPGQGLQFLFEYFSETQRNKGNFPGRFSGRQFSNSRSEMNVSTLELGDSALYLCASSQTSGLYEQYFGPGTRLTVT.

The chain recombines TRBV4-1 with TRBJ2-7; the match to TRBD1 covers 8 bases. The germline gives CDR1 MGHRA, CDR2 YSYEKL. The length of the CDR3 is 16 residues. J lost 4 bases, V lost 3 bases, and 11 bases had no gene match. The CDR3 nucleotides read TGCGCCAGCAGCCAGAACGGACAGGGAGGTTTGTACGAGCAGTACTTC. The encoded protein is CASSQNGQGGLYEQYF.

This clone was detected only once. The chain uses TRBV9 and TRBJ1-4; possible D gene TRBD1, 5 bases. V lost 3 bases and J 6 bases, leaving 12 bases between the germline ends. The CDR3 has 14 amino acids. Germline assignment: CDR1 SGDLS and CDR2 YYNGEE. The CDR3 is CASSGRDGDEKLFF. The CDR3 nucleotides read TGTGCCAGCAGCGGCCGGGACGGCGATGAAAAACTGTTTTTT.

This chain joins TRBV6-2 or TRBV6-3 and TRBJ1-2, with D perhaps matching TRBD1 (6 bases). The germline gives CDR1 MNHEY, CDR2 SVGEGT. CDR3 size: 14 residues. V lost 7 bases and J lost 2, with 14 bases in between. This chain's CDR3 is CASNPPGANYGYTF. CDR3 nucleotides: TGTGCCAGCAACCCCCCAGGGGCCAACTATGGCTACACCTTC.

The CDR3 DNA reads TGTGCCAGCAGCCGGGACAGGAACACTGAAGCTTTCTTT. This gives the protein CASSRDRNTEAFF. The rearrangement joins TRBV11-3 to TRBJ1-1; TRBD1 matches 7 bases. This CDR3 is built from 13 residues. The V gene end was trimmed by 5 bases and the J gene end by 1 base; junction bases not matched to a gene: 1. Germline V gives CDR1 SGHNT, CDR2 YENEEA.

This clone has just a few counts. The V and J genes are TRBV4-2 and TRBJ1-1; 7 bases map to TRBD1. Losses at the gene ends were 3 bases for V and 8 bases for J; bases not matched to a gene: 9. CDR3 length equals 14 residues. Germline CDR1 LGHNA, CDR2 YNFKEQ. CDR3 coding DNA: TGTGCCAGCAGCCAGGTGGGACAGAACCAAGAAGCTTTCTTT. This encodes CASSQVGQNQEAFF.

This clone has a handful of counts. Other DNA sequences in the sample encode the same CDR3. V and J are TRBV27 and TRBJ1-2, with a tentative D call TRBD1 (5 bases). V was pared by 0 bases and J by 4 bases, with 9 bases between. Germline assignment: CDR1 MNHEY and CDR2 SMNVEV (reference sequence). This CDR3 contains 14 residues. CDR3 DNA: TGTGCCAGCAGTTTATCAGGGGTAGGCTATGGCTACACCTTC. Its translation is CASSLSGVGYGYTF.

This sequence joins TRBV2 and TRBJ1-1; D is undetermined. The CDR3 length is 13 residues. Germline V lookup: CDR1 SNHLY, CDR2 FYNNEI. V was trimmed by 6 bases and J by 1 base, leaving 9 bases between them. CDR3 nucleotide sequence: TGTGCCAGCAGCCCACACGGGAACACTGAAGCTTTCTTT. Amino acid sequence: CASSPHGNTEAFF. Drawing the rest from reference TRBV2 and TRBJ1-1, the complete variable domain is EPEVTQTPSHQVTQMGQEVILRCVPISNHLYFYWYRQILGQKVEFLVSFYNNEISEKSEIFDDQFSVERPDGSNFTLKIRSTKLEDSAMYFCASSPHGNTEAFFGQGTRLTVV.

The chain joins TRBV7-2 to TRBJ2-2, with 10 bases matching TRBD1. This CDR3 is built from 18 residues. Germline V gene sequence: CDR1 SGHTA, CDR2 FQGNSA. V lost 5 bases to trimming and J lost 2 bases; unmatched junction nucleotides: 11. Here the CDR3 reads CASSLRYGTGANTGELFF. The CDR3 coding sequence is TGTGCCAGCAGCCTGCGCTACGGGACAGGGGCCAACACCGGGGAGCTGTTTTTT.

The J gene is TRBJ1-2, the V gene TRBV28, with unresolved D. The CDR3 contains 16 residues. The V gene's germline CDR1 is MDHEN and CDR2 SYDVKM. V was cut by 4 bases and J by 3 bases, with 18 bases left in between. The DNA for the CDR3 is TGTGCCAGCAGTTCCTCGACGGTATACTGGGACTATGGCTACACCTTC. This encodes CASSSSTVYWDYGYTF.

The chain is built from TRBV4-1 and TRBJ1-4, with D uncertain. The CDR3 consists of 17 residues. Trimming took 0 bases from V and 2 from J, leaving 13 bases between them. Germline CDR1 reads MGHRA; CDR2 reads YSYEKL. The CDR3, as DNA: TGCGCCAGCAGCCAAGATAGGATAGGCCCTACTAATGAAAAACTGTTTTTT. Its protein product is CASSQDRIGPTNEKLFF.

The genes are TRBV7-2 and TRBJ2-7; 9 positions match TRBD2. V shed 4 bases, J shed 0 bases, and the junction held 13 bases outside the gene matches. The length of the CDR3 is 18 residues. Looked up from germline, CDR1 is SGHTA and CDR2 is FQGNSA. In DNA, the CDR3 is TGTGCCAGCAGCTCTATAATCACTAGCGGGTTTAGCTCCTACGAGCAGTACTTC. It codes for CASSSIITSGFSSYEQYF.

The chain employs TRBV3-1 (or the pseudogene TRBV3-2) and TRBJ1-1, with 7 bases lining up with TRBD1. The CDR3 contains 14 residues. J lost 1 base, V lost 4 bases, and 3 bases had no gene match. Per the germline V gene, CDR1 is LGHDT and CDR2 is YNNKEL (reference sequence). CDR3 nucleotides: TGTGCCAGCAGCCCCCGACAGGGGAACACTGAAGCTTTCTTT. It is translated as CASSPRQGNTEAFF.

CDR3 DNA sequence: TGCGCCAGCAGCTTGGGTGGCCAGGGCGGTCAGCCCCAGCATTTT. This encodes CASSLGGQGGQPQHF. This chain joins TRBV5-1 and TRBJ1-5, with a possible D match to TRBD1 (5 bases). Germline CDR1 is SGHRS and CDR2 is YFSETQ. The V gene lost 0 bases and the J gene lost 6 bases, with 13 bases spanning the gap. This CDR3 is built from 15 residues.